This T cell receptor (beta chain) stems from a study of shared clonotypes between healthy human individuals. The overall study: Donor composition was a couple of women and three men, aged 18 to 49.

Assay used: immunoSEQ multiplex PCR; TCRdb lists only in-frame clones, some missing. The table shows over a million clones, with about 84% occurring only once. CD45RA+ naive and CD45RA-negative memory subsets were separated from CD4+ cells. This clone has more than one count but fewer than ten. The sample contains more than one DNA sequence encoding this CDR3. CDR1 is LNHDA and CDR2 is SQIVND in the germline V gene (reference sequence). The germline V and J ends were trimmed by 3 bases and 6 bases, with 8 bases remaining between them. The CDR3 is 12 residues long. The genes are TRBV19 and TRBJ1-2; a weak D match, TRBD1 (5 bases). Sequencing was done on a sample of memory CD4+ T cells from PBMCs. This sample's subset: CD45RA-negative fraction. The clonotype comes from a man aged 18 to 30 in good health. Some clones in this sample may be carry-over from other donors' samples. CDR3 in amino acids: CASSIRGDGYTF. In DNA form, the CDR3 reads TGTGCCAGTAGTATTAGAGGGGATGGCTACACCTTC.